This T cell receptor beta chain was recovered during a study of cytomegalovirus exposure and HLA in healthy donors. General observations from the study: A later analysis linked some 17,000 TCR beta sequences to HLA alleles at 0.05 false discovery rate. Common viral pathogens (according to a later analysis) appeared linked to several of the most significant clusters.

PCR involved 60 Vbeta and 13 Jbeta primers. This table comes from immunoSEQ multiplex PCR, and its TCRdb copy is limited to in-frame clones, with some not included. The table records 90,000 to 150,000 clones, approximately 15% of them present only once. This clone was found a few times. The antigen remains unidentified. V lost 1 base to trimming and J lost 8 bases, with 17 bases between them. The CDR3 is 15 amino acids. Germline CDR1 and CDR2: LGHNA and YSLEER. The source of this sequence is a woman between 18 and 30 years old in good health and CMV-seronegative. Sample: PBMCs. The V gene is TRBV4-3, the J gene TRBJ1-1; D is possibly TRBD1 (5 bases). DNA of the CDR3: TGCGCCAGCAGCCAAGGACCGGGCCTCCGGGGGGAAGCTTTCTTT. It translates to CASSQGPGLRGEAFF.